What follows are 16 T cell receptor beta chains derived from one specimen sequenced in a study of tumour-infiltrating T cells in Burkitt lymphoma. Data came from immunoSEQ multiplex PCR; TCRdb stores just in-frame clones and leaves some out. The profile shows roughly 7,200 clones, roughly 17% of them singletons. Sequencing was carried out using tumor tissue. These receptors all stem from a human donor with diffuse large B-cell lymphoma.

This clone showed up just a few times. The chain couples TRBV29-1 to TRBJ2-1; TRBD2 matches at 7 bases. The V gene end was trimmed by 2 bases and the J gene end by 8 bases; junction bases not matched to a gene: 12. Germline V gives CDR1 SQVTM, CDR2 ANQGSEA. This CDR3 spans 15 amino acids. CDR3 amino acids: CSVEWPAGLIHEQFF. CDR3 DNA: TGCAGCGTTGAATGGCCAGCGGGATTAATCCATGAGCAGTTCTTC.

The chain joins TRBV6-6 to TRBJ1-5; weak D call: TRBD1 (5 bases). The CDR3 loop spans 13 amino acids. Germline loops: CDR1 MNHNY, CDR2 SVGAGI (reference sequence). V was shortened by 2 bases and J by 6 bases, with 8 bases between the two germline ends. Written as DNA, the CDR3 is TGTGCCAGCAGTTACGGGGGGGTTCAGCCCCAGCATTTT. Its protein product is CASSYGGVQPQHF.

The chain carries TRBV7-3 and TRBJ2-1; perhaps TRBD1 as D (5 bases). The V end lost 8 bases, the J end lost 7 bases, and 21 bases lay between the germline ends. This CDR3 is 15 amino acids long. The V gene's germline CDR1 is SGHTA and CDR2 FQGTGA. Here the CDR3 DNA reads TGTGCCAGCTCCTTAGGGGTGTCTAGTTTGAATGAGCAGTTCTTC. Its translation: CASSLGVSSLNEQFF.

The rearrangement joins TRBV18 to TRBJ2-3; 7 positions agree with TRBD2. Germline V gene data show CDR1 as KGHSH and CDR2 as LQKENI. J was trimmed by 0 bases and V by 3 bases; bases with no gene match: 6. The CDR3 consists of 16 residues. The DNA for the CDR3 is TGTGCCAGCTCACCTCTGAGCGGGGCTAGCACAGATACGCAGTATTTT. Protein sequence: CASSPLSGASTDTQYF.

The CDR3 reads CASRFGTKTPIQYF. CDR3 DNA sequence: TGTGCAAGTCGCTTTGGAACCAAGACCCCCATTCAGTACTTC. The chain carries TRBV12-2 and TRBJ2-4. TRBV12-2 is annotated as a pseudogene. The CDR3 totals 14 residues.

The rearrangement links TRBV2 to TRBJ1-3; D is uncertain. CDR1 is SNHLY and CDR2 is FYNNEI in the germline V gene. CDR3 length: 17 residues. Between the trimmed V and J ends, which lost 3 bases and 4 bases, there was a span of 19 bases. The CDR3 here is CASSEGSVGYTGNTIYF. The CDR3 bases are TGTGCCAGCAGTGAGGGTTCAGTCGGGTACACCGGAAACACCATATATTTT.

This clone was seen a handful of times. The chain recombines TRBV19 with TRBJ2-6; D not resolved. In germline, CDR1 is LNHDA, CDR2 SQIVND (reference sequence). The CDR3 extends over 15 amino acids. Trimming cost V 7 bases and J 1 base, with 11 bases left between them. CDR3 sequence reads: CASTTADSGANVLTF. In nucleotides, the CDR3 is TGTGCCAGTACTACGGCAGATTCTGGGGCCAACGTCCTGACTTTC.

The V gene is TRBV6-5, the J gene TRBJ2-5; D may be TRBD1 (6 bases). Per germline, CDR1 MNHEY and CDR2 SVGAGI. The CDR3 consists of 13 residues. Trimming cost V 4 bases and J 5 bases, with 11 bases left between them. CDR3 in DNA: TGTGCCAGCAGTTCAGACAGGCATGAGACCCAGTACTTC. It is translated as CASSSDRHETQYF.

CDR3 loop: CSIHGQGGMNTEAFF. Here the CDR3 DNA reads TGCAGCATCCACGGACAGGGGGGTATGAACACTGAAGCTTTCTTT. This chain links TRBV29-1 with TRBJ1-1; 10 bases match TRBD1. The CDR3 runs to 15 residues. V dropped 8 bases and J dropped 0; count of bases not matched to a gene: 9. CDR1 is SQVTM and CDR2 is ANQGSEA in the germline V gene. Combining the CDR3 with reference TRBV29-1 and TRBJ1-1 gives the whole variable domain SAVISQKPSRDICQRGTSLTIQCQVDSQVTMMFWYRQQPGQSLTLIATANQGSEATYESGFVIDKFPISRPNLTFSTLTVSNMSPEDSSIYLCSIHGQGGMNTEAFFGQGTRLTVV.

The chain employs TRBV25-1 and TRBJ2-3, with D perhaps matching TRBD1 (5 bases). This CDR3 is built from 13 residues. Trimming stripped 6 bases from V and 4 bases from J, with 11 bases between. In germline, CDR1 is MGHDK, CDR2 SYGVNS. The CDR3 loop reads CASSMAGSDTQYF. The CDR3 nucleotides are TGTGCCAGCAGCATGGCAGGGTCAGATACGCAGTATTTT.

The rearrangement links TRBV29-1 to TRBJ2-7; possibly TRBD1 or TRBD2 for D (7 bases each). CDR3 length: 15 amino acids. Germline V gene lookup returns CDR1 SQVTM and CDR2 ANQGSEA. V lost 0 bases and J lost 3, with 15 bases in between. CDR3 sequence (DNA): TGCAGCGTTGAAGATCTACAGGGGAGGGGCTACGAGCAGTACTTC. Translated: CSVEDLQGRGYEQYF.

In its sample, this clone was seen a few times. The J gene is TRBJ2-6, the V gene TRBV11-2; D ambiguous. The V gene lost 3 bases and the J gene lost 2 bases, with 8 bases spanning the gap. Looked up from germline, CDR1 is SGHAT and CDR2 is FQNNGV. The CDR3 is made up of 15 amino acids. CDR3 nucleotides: TGTGCCAGCAGCTTCACAAGGACTGGGGCCAACGTCCTGACTTTC. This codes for CASSFTRTGANVLTF.

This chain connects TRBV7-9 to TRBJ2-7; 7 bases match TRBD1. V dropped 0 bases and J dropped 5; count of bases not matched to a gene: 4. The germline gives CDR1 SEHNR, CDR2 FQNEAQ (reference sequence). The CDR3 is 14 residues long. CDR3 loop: CASSLAATGDEQYF. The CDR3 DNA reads TGTGCCAGCAGCTTAGCCGCTACAGGGGACGAGCAGTACTTC.

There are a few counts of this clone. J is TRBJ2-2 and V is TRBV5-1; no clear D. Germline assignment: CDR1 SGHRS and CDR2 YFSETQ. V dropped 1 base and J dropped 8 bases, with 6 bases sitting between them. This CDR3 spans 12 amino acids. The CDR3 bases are TGCGCCAGCAGCTTGATCAGTGGGGAGCTGTTTTTT. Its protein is CASSLISGELFF.

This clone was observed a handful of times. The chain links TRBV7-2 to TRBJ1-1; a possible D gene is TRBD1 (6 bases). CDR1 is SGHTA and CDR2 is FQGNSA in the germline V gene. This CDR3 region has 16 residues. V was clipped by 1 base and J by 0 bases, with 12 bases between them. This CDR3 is CASSLGQAGMNTEAFF. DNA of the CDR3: TGTGCCAGCAGCTTAGGACAGGCGGGAATGAACACTGAAGCTTTCTTT.

This CDR3 is CASSLGVGTGDEKLFF. The CDR3 region has the DNA TGTGCCAGCAGCTTAGGAGTGGGGACAGGGGACGAAAAACTGTTTTTT. The V gene is TRBV11-2, the J gene TRBJ1-4, with 10 bases fitting TRBD1. Looked up from germline, CDR1 is SGHAT and CDR2 is FQNNGV. V dropped 1 base and J dropped 8; count of bases not matched to a gene: 7. This CDR3 region has 16 residues.